Sequencing of this TCR beta chain was carried out in a study of blood T cell repertoires in COVID-19. Overall study: Material from acute and convalescent COVID-19 was sourced from the United States, Italy and Spain.

Germline-derived CDR1 and CDR2 are SGHTA and FQGNSA. The CDR3 is 19 amino acids. Trimming removed 3 bases from V and 0 bases from J; junction bases left unmatched: 9. Some clones are missing from TCRdb's copy, which holds only in-frame ones; the method was immunoSEQ multiplex PCR. Of 240,000 or so clones in the sample, over 70% were seen once. The source material was peripheral blood. J is TRBJ2-1 and V is TRBV7-2, with 12 bases that match TRBD2. The TCR originated in a woman older than 75 with acute or convalescent COVID-19. The CDR3 reads CASSFFTSGGPSSYNEQFF. CDR3 in DNA: TGTGCCAGCAGCTTCTTTACTAGCGGGGGGCCCAGCTCCTACAATGAGCAGTTCTTC.